The 21 T cell receptor beta chains below come from one sample, sequenced in a study of T-cell reconstitution after alpha-beta-depleted transplantation in children. The library targeted TCRbeta and was prepared with unique molecular identifiers. TCRdb reanalysed the PCR reads using MiXCR and keeps one entry per CDR3 protein. The sample has 200,000 to 300,000 distinct CDR3 sequences, around 11% seen once; the top ten hold about 2.4%. This material consisted of PBMCs from the stem cell graft donor, taken from the stem cell graft. The source is a human donor who donated a stem cell graft to a child with acute lymphoblastic leukemia.

This clonotype was seen more than once but under ten times. This sequence joins TRBV20-1 and TRBJ2-7; D gene ambiguous. Germline-derived CDR1 and CDR2 are DFQATT and SNEGSKA (reference sequence). This CDR3 has 17 amino acids. Trimming removed 1 base from V and 2 bases from J, with 21 bases in between. The CDR3 is CSARVPPGHLRAYEQYF. In nucleotides, the CDR3 is TGCAGTGCTAGAGTCCCCCCTGGGCACCTTAGGGCCTACGAGCAGTACTTC.

The chain links TRBV28 to TRBJ2-7, with D unclear. The CDR3 spans 10 residues. Germline V gene lookup returns CDR1 MDHEN and CDR2 SYDVKM. V was clipped by 7 bases and J by 5 bases, with 6 bases between them. CDR3 loop: CASIGNEQYF. The CDR3 DNA reads TGTGCCAGCATAGGGAACGAGCAGTACTTC.

Many counts were recorded for this clonotype. This chain uses TRBV6-2 or TRBV6-3 with TRBJ2-7; TRBD2 is a possible D gene (5 bases). This CDR3 is 14 amino acids long. The germline V and J ends were trimmed by 2 bases and 2 bases, with 10 bases remaining between them. The V gene's germline CDR1 is MNHEY and CDR2 SVGEGT. The CDR3 protein is CASSYVGDTYEQYF. DNA for the CDR3: TGTGCCAGCAGTTACGTCGGGGATACCTACGAGCAGTACTTC.

The table lists this clonotype with many counts. The V and J genes are TRBV20-1 and TRBJ1-1; 8 bases are shared with TRBD1. The CDR3 sequence is 13 residues long. V trimming: 5 bases; J trimming: 5 bases; junction bases outside the gene matches: 7. CDR1 and CDR2 from the germline V gene are DFQATT and SNEGSKA (reference sequence). The CDR3 sequence is CSALGDRTTEAFF. The CDR3 bases are TGCAGTGCTCTAGGGGACAGGACTACTGAAGCTTTCTTT.

This clonotype has at least ten counts. This rearrangement joins TRBV6-2 or TRBV6-3 to TRBJ2-5; D is unclear. With 4 bases removed from V and 2 bases from J, the gap between germline ends came to 11 bases. The CDR3 is 14 amino acids. In germline, CDR1 is MNHEY, CDR2 SVGEGT. The CDR3 reads CASSSPDGQETQYF. The CDR3 DNA sequence: TGTGCCAGCAGTTCCCCGGACGGTCAAGAGACCCAGTACTTC.

About this clonotype itself: A much bigger clone sits one base away, suggesting this may be a read error. This chain uses TRBV2 with TRBJ1-1; 10 bases map to TRBD1. The CDR3 has 16 residues. Germline CDR1 SNHLY, CDR2 FYNNEI. The CDR3 spells CASSGPGTGANTKAFF. Written as DNA, the CDR3 is TGTGCCAGCAGTGGTCCCGGGACAGGGGCTAACACTAAAGCTTTCTTT.

This clonotype was observed many times. The chain has TRBV30 and TRBJ2-1; D is possibly TRBD1 or TRBD2 (5 bases each). The V and J ends lost 2 bases and 5 bases respectively, with 13 bases between them. The CDR3 runs to 14 residues. The germline gives CDR1 GTSNPN, CDR2 SVGIG (reference sequence). As DNA, the CDR3 is TGTGCCTGGAGTATTGGGGGATACCACAATGAGCAGTTCTTC. Protein sequence: CAWSIGGYHNEQFF.

This clonotype was picked up a small number of times. The chain carries TRBV15 and TRBJ2-1; 8 positions match TRBD2. The CDR3 loop spans 16 amino acids. Per the germline V gene, CDR1 is LNHNV and CDR2 is YYDKDF (reference sequence). V shed 0 bases, J shed 7 bases, and the junction held 8 bases outside the gene matches. The DNA of the CDR3 is TGTGCCACCAGCAGAGATCCGGGAGGGCCTTGGAATGAGCAGTTCTTC. Protein product: CATSRDPGGPWNEQFF.

This clonotype was seen repeatedly, ten times or more. The chain has TRBV19 and TRBJ1-1; no reliable D call. The V end lost 8 bases, the J end lost 5 bases, and 15 bases lay between the germline ends. Per the germline V gene, CDR1 is LNHDA and CDR2 is SQIVND (reference sequence). This CDR3 has 13 residues. For the CDR3, the DNA is TGTGCCAGTTCCCGGGGAGTCGAAACTGAAGCTTTCTTT. Its translation: CASSRGVETEAFF.

This clonotype appeared many times. V gene TRBV9 combines with J gene TRBJ2-1; D uncertain. There are 13 residues in the CDR3. V lost 7 bases, J lost 6 bases, and 14 bases lay in between. The germline V gene has CDR1 SGDLS and CDR2 YYNGEE. CDR3 in DNA: TGTGCCAGCGTTGGCCCGGCGGCCAATGAGCAGTTCTTC. It codes for CASVGPAANEQFF.

This clonotype was recorded many times. This rearrangement joins TRBV9 to TRBJ1-2; weak D call: TRBD1 (6 bases). Germline V gene sequence: CDR1 SGDLS, CDR2 YYNGEE. The CDR3 sequence is 16 residues long. V was shortened by 3 bases and J by 0 bases, with 15 bases between the two germline ends. The CDR3 DNA reads as TGTGCCAGCAGCGCCTCCCCAGGACAGCCTAACTATGGCTACACCTTC. Translation gives CASSASPGQPNYGYTF.

This clonotype was detected many times. This rearrangement joins TRBV12-3 or TRBV12-4 to TRBJ1-2; TRBD1 agrees at 8 bases. The length of the CDR3 is 13 residues. V shed 7 bases, J shed 4 bases, and the junction held 5 bases outside the gene matches. The CDR3 sequence is CASTEDRAYGYTF. The CDR3 DNA reads as TGTGCCAGCACCGAGGACAGGGCCTATGGCTACACCTTC.

With respect to this clonotype: Given a much more abundant clone one base away, this may be a read error. The J gene is TRBJ2-3, the V gene TRBV5-6, with D possibly TRBD1 on 6 matching bases. The CDR3 length is 13 residues. Germline CDR1 is SGHDT and CDR2 is YYEEEE. The CDR3 is CASSLTGSDTRYF. CDR3 DNA: TGTGCCAGCAGCTTGACAGGGAGCGATACGCGGTATTTT.

This clonotype was counted many times. The chain employs TRBV9 and TRBJ2-7; D could derive from TRBD1 or TRBD2 (6 bases each). V was trimmed by 0 bases and J by 3 bases, leaving 19 bases between them. Germline V gene lookup returns CDR1 SGDLS and CDR2 YYNGEE. The CDR3 spans 17 residues. The CDR3 nucleotides are TGTGCCAGCAGCGTAGACCAGGGGATAAGGGGGGACTACGAGCAGTACTTC. Translation: CASSVDQGIRGDYEQYF.

The table lists this clonotype with many counts. The gene calls are TRBV29-1 and TRBJ1-1; D not resolved. With 1 base removed from V and 8 bases from J, the gap between germline ends came to 14 bases. The CDR3 consists of 13 residues. The germline V gene encodes CDR1 SQVTM and CDR2 ANQGSEA. CDR3 sequence reads: CSVEAPLGAEAFF. The CDR3 DNA follows: TGCAGCGTTGAAGCGCCCTTGGGAGCCGAAGCTTTCTTT.

Regarding this clonotype: A much larger clone lies a single base off, so this may be a read error. This chain uses TRBV6-1 with TRBJ2-5, with D possibly matching TRBD2 (6 bases). The CDR3 is 13 amino acids. In germline, CDR1 is MNHNS, CDR2 SASEGT. Deletions cut 5 bases from V and 9 bases from J, with 16 bases between. The CDR3 here is CASSLPGLESQYF. Here the CDR3 DNA reads TGTGCCAGCAGTCTTCCGGGACTGGAGTCCCAGTACTTC.

This clonotype has more than one count but fewer than ten. The J gene is TRBJ1-6, the V gene TRBV4-3; D remains ambiguous. Per the germline V gene, CDR1 is LGHNA and CDR2 is YSLEER. V was pared by 2 bases and J by 7 bases, with 15 bases between. The CDR3 runs 16 residues. The CDR3 nucleotides are TGCGCCAGCAGCCAAACCCGAGGAGCCGGCAATTCACCCCTCCACTTT. It codes for CASSQTRGAGNSPLHF.

This clonotype was seen ten or more times. The V gene is TRBV10-3, the J gene TRBJ1-6, with D hard to call. Between the trimmed V and J ends, which lost 4 bases and 7 bases, there was a span of 11 bases. Germline lookup yields CDR1 ENHRY and CDR2 SYGVKD. The CDR3 spans 14 residues. For the CDR3, the DNA is TGTGCCATCAGTGCACAGCAGGAGAATTCACCCCTCCACTTT. The encoded protein is CAISAQQENSPLHF.

This clonotype was observed many times. This rearrangement joins TRBV14 to TRBJ2-1; maybe TRBD2 (5 bases). This CDR3 has 16 amino acids. Germline V CDR1 and CDR2: SGHDN, FVKESK. V was trimmed by 3 bases and J by 10 bases, leaving 22 bases between them. The CDR3: CASSHHDYRGVGEQFF. The CDR3 DNA reads TGTGCCAGCAGCCACCACGACTACCGCGGAGTTGGGGAGCAGTTCTTC.

The sample holds many counts of this clonotype. The rearrangement joins TRBV15 to TRBJ2-2; unclear D gene. Between the trimmed V and J ends, which lost 1 base and 3 bases, there was a span of 6 bases. This CDR3 is 14 amino acids long. The V gene's germline CDR1 is LNHNV and CDR2 YYDKDF (reference sequence). CDR3 nucleotides: TGTGCCACCAGCAGAGGTCGGGACACCGGGGAGCTGTTTTTT. This encodes CATSRGRDTGELFF. Complete variable domain (other parts from reference TRBV15 and TRBJ2-2): DAMVIQNPRYQVTQFGKPVTLSCSQTLNHNVMYWYQQKSSQAPKLLFHYYDKDFNNEADTPDNFQSRRPNTSFCFLDIRSPGLGDTAMYLCATSRGRDTGELFFGEGSRLTVL.

There are many counts of this clonotype. The J gene is TRBJ2-4, the V gene TRBV10-3; TRBD1 might be the D (6 bases). The CDR3 is 14 amino acids. Between the trimmed V and J ends, which lost 2 bases and 8 bases, there was a span of 13 bases. Germline assignment: CDR1 ENHRY and CDR2 SYGVKD. The CDR3 region is CAISEGGLGDIQYF. DNA for the CDR3: TGTGCCATCAGTGAGGGGGGCCTGGGGGACATTCAGTACTTC.